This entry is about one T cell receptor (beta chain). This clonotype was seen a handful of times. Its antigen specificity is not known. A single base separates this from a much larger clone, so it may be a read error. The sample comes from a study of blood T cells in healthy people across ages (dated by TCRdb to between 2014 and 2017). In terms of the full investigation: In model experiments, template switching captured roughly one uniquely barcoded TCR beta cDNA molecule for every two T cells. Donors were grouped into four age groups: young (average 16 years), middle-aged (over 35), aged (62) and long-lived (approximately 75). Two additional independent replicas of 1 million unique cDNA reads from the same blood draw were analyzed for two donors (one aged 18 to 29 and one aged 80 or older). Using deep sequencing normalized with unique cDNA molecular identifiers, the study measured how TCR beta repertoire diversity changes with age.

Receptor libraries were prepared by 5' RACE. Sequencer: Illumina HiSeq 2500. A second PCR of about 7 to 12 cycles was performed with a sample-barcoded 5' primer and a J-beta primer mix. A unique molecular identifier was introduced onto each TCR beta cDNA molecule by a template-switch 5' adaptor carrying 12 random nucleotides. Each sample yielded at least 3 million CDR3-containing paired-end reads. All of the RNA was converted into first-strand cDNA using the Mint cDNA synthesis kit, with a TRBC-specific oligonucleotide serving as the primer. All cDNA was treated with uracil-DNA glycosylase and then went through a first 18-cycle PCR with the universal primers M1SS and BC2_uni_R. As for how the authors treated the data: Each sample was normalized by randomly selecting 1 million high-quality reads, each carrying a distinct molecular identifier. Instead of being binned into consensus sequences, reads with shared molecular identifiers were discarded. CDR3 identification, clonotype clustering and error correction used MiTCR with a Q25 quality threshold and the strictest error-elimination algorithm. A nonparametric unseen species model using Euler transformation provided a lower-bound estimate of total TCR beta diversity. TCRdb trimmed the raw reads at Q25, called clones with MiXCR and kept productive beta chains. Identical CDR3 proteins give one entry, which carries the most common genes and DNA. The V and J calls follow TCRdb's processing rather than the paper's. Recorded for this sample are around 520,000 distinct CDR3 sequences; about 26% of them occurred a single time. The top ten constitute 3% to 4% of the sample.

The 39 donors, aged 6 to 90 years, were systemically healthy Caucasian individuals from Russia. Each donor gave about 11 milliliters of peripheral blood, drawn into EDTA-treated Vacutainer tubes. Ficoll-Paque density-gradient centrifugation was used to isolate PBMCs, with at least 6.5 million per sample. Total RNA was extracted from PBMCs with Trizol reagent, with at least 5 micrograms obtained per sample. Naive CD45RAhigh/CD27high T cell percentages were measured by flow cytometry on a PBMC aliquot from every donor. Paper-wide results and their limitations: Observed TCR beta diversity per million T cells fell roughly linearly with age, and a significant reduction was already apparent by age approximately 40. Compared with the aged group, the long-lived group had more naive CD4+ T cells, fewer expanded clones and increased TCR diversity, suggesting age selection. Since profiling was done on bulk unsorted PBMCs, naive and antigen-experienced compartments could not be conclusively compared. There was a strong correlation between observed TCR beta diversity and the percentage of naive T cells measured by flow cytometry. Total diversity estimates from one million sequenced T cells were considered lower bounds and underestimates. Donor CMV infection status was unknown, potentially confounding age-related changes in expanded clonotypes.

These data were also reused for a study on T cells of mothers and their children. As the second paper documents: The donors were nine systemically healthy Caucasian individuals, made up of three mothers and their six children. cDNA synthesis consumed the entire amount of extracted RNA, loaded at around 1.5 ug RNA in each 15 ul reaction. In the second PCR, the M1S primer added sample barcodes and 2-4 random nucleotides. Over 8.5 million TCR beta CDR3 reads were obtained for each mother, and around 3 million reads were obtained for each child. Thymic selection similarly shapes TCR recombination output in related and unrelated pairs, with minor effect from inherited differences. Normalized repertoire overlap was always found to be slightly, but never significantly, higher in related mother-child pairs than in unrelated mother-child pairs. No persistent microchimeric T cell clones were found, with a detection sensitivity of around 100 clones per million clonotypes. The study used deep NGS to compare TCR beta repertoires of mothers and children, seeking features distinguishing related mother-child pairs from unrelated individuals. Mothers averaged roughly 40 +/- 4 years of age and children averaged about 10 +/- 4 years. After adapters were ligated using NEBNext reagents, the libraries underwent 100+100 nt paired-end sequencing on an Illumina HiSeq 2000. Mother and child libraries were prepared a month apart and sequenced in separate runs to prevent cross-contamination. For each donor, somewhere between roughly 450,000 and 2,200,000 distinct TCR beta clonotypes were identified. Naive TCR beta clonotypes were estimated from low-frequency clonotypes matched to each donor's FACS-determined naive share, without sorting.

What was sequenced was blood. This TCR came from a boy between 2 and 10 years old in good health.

The nucleotides read TGTGCCAGCAGCTTAGCCCACTACGAGCAGTACTTC. It codes for CASSLAHYEQYF. This chain is built from TRBV7-8 and TRBJ2-7, with no reliable assignment of the D segment. The V and J ends are trimmed by 0 bases and 3 bases, leaving 3 bases between them. Per the germline V gene, SGHVS is the CDR1 and FQNEAQ is the CDR2. Its CDR3 holds 12 amino acids, cysteine through phenylalanine. Of the read, only the CDR3 DNA is kept; its 36 bases are in frame from base 1.